This passage covers 5 T cell receptor beta chains from one sample sequenced in a study of long-term antiretroviral therapy in people with HIV. At survey level, the immunoSEQ assay was run in its v3.0 version. Generated by immunoSEQ multiplex PCR, the TCRdb table keeps only in-frame clones and is missing some. The sample has about 28,000 clones; roughly 84% are singletons. The sample in question was unsorted PBMCs, obtained 0.4 years after starting antiretroviral therapy. The receptor set was obtained from a man aged 18 to 29 with HIV.

The rearrangement uses TRBV25-1 and TRBJ2-1; no clear D gene. The V end lost 1 base, the J end lost 8 bases, and 12 bases lay between the germline ends. This CDR3 is built from 14 residues. Germline CDR1 is MGHDK and CDR2 is SYGVNS. The CDR3, as DNA: TGTGCCAGCAGTGAATCCTCTTCGCGAGATGAGCAGTTCTTC. Translation gives CASSESSSRDEQFF.

The CDR3 is CASSPGRISSYEQYF. For the CDR3, the DNA is TGCGCCAGCAGCCCGGGACGGATAAGCTCCTACGAGCAGTACTTC. The rearrangement links TRBV5-1 to TRBJ2-7; D might be TRBD1 or TRBD2, each matching 5 bases. The germline V gene encodes CDR1 SGHRS and CDR2 YFSETQ. The V end was cut by 4 bases, the J end by 0 bases, with 14 bases between. The length of the CDR3 is 15 residues.

The chain is built from TRBV11-2 and TRBJ1-1, with a weak D call TRBD1 (5 bases). The germline V and J ends were trimmed by 6 bases and 0 bases, with 11 bases remaining between them. This CDR3 contains 14 residues. From germline, CDR1 is SGHAT and CDR2 FQNNGV. DNA of the CDR3: TGTGCCAGCAGTTCCGGGACGGTGAACACTGAAGCTTTCTTT. Residues: CASSSGTVNTEAFF.

The gene calls are TRBV5-1 and TRBJ2-7, with 7 bases matching TRBD1. V shed 3 bases, J shed 7 bases, and the junction held 4 bases outside the gene matches. Germline CDR1 is SGHRS and CDR2 is YFSETQ. This CDR3 region has 12 residues. CDR3: CASSSTQGEQYF. CDR3 nucleotide sequence: TGCGCCAGCAGCTCGACACAGGGGGAGCAGTACTTC.

The chain combines TRBV27 with TRBJ2-1; D remains unclear. V lost 0 bases to trimming and J lost 5 bases, with 5 bases between them. The germline CDR1 and CDR2 sequences are MNHEY and SMNVEV (reference sequence). The CDR3 loop spans 13 amino acids. The CDR3 region is CASSLSGDNEQFF. CDR3 DNA: TGTGCCAGCAGTTTATCTGGGGACAATGAGCAGTTCTTC.